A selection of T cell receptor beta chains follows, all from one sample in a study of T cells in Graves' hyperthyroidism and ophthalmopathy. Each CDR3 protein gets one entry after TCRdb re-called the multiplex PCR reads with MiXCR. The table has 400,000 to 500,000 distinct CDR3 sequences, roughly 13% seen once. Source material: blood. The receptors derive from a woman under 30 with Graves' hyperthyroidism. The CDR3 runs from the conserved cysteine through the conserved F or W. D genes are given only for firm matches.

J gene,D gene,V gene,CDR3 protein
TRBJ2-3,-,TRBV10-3,CAISEGGEADTQYF
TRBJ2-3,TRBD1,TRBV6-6,CASSLLPDRSPDTQYF
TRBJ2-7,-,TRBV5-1,CASSLSPPSYEQYF
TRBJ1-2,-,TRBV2,CAGMDSNYGYTF
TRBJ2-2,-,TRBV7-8,CASSLSLAVANTGELFF
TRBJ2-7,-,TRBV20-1,CSASLAGRSYEQYF
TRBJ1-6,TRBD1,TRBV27,CASSNRDSYNSPLHF
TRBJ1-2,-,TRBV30,CACHPGIYGYTF
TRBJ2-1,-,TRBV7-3,CASSAGLMGDEQFF
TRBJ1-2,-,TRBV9,CASSVEGQGYGYTF
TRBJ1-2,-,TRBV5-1,CASSPILGANYGYTF
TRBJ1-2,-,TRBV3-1,CASSQDGPRLHGYTF
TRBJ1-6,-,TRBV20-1,CSAKSGSSYNSPLHF
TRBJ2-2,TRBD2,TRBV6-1,CASRGGLARNTGELFF
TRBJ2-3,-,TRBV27,CASSTTSTDTQYF
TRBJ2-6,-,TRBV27,CASSSPLGANVLTF
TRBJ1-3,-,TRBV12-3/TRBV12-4,CASSLTRGGNTIYF
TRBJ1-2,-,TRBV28,CASLKNRVGGYTF
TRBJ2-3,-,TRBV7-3,CASSLKASADTQYF
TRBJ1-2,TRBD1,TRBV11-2,CASTLVDPGQGARGYGYTF
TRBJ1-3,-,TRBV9,CASSVEGENTIYF
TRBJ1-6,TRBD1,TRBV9,CASSVGQSRVGDNSPLHF
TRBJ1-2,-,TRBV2,CASSEMGNYGYTF
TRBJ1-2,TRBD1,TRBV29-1,CSSGDRDYGYTF
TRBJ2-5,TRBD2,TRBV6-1,CASSDGLAGPQETQYF
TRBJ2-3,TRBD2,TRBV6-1,CASSEAGGSGGTDTQYF
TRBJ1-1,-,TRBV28,CASTWGVNTEAFF
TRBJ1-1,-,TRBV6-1,CASSPRGGGTEAFF
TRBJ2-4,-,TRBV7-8,CASSTGLSLANIQYF
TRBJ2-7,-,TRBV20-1,CSAQTGSYEQYF
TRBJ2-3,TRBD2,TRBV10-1,CASSEKLAGASDTQYF
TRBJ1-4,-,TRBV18,CASSPPEGEKLFF
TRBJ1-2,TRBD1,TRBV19,CASSPQGALGYTF
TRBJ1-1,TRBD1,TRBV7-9,CASSLGGTGAVDTEAFF
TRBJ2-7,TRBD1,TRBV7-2,CASSLTGTVSYEQYF
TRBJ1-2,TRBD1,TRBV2,CASSYRDRGNYGYTF
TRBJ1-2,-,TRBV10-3,CAISDPRTDYGYTF
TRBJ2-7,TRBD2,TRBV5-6,CASSLIAGDYEQYF
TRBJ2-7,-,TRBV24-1,CATCDRTYEQYF
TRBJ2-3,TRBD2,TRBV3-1,CASSQGLAGGRRTQYF
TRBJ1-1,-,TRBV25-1,CASSEGTQLMNTEAFF
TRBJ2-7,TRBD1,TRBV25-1,CASSFPDRGRGEQYF
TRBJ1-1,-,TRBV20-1,CSASGGGVTDTEAFF
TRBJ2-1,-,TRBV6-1,CASRQNRDNSYNEQFF
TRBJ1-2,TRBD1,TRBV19,CASRFDRGHGYTF
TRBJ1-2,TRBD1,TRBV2,CASSRQGKEYGYTF
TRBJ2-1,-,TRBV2,CASKWRSSSYNEQFF
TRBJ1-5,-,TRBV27,CASSPRMLSNQPQHF
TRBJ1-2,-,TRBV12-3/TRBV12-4,CASRGRNYGYTF
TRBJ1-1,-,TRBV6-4,CASSDRDNTEAFF
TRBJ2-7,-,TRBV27,CASTPGRGSTSYEQYF
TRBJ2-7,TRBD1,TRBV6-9,CASSYWGQGDYEQYF
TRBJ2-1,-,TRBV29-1,CSVEDLNEGDEQFF
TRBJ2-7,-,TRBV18,CASSPGVQNYEQYF